This T cell receptor beta chain was identified in a study of T cell repertoires in cytomegalovirus infection. Study results and caveats: Summed public TCR beta family frequency identified CMV carriers bearing the relevant HLA.

Comment on this clonotype: The antigen is undetermined.

The CDR3 spans 13 residues. The V and J ends lost 2 bases and 2 bases respectively, with 6 bases between them. CDR1 and CDR2 from the germline V gene are ENHRY and SYGVKD. Via MiXCR, TCRdb re-called the reads, giving one row per CDR3 protein. The sample shows approximately 1,000,000 distinct CDR3 sequences, about 33% of them seen only once. This clonotype originated in a human donor in good health (CMV status not recorded). Some clones in this sample may be carry-over from other donors' samples. This chain links TRBV10-3 with TRBJ1-2; a weak D match, TRBD1 (6 bases). The sample consisted of cultured CD8+ T cells from PBMCs, taken from culture after CMV antigen stimulation. CDR3 sequence: CAISETGNYGYTF. The CDR3 region has the DNA TGTGCCATCAGTGAGACAGGGAACTATGGCTACACCTTC.